Presented here are 25 T cell receptor beta chains from one specimen sequenced in a study of T-cell reconstitution after alpha-beta-depleted transplantation in children (dated by TCRdb to about 2016). To prepare the library, PCR was applied. Sequencing relied on an Illumina HiSeq 2500. TCR library preparation used molecular barcoding, with unique molecular identifiers applied to normalize quantification of the TCRbeta repertoire. TCRdb handled the public reads itself, with Q25 trimming in fastp and clone calling in MiXCR, and kept productive beta chains. Rows with a matching CDR3 protein are joined into one entry that keeps the most common DNA and genes. The sample table shows a few hundred thousand distinct CDR3 sequences, and more than 7.5% are seen once. The top ten hold around 5.1% of the sample. The starting material was PBMCs from the stem cell graft donor, obtained from the stem cell graft. Receptors originate from a human donor who donated a stem cell graft to a child with SCID.

This clonotype was counted between two and nine times. The chain is built from TRBV4-3 and TRBJ1-1; 11 bases line up with TRBD1. CDR1 and CDR2 (germline): LGHNA, YSLEER. V lost 0 bases, J lost 6 bases, and 6 bases stayed unmatched. The CDR3 spans 16 residues. The chain's CDR3 is CASSQDRGQGVAEAFF. In nucleotides, the CDR3 is TGCGCCAGCAGCCAAGACAGGGGACAGGGGGTGGCTGAAGCTTTCTTT.

The table lists this clonotype with many counts. CDR3 region: CASSLVDRGANTGELFF. CDR3 sequence (DNA): TGTGCCAGCAGCTTAGTGGACAGGGGCGCTAACACCGGGGAGCTGTTTTTT. The V gene is TRBV7-2, the J gene TRBJ2-2, with 9 bases that match TRBD1. Germline loops: CDR1 SGHTA, CDR2 FQGNSA. With V trimmed by 1 base and J by 2 bases, 5 bases remained unmatched. The CDR3 spans 17 residues.

There are many counts of this clonotype. The chain employs TRBV4-1 and TRBJ2-3; TRBD1 might be the D (5 bases). Germline CDR1 reads MGHRA; CDR2 reads YSYEKL. Trimming shortened V by 0 bases and J by 4 bases, and 17 bases separated the two germline ends. The CDR3 loop spans 17 amino acids. The CDR3 region is CASSQEKFRVFADTQYF. The CDR3 nucleotides are TGCGCCAGCAGCCAAGAAAAGTTCAGGGTGTTCGCAGATACGCAGTATTTT.

This clonotype occurred many times. The chain links TRBV28 to TRBJ1-2, with no clear D. V shed 4 bases and J shed 8 bases, with 11 bases lying between them. CDR1 is MDHEN, CDR2 SYDVKM, per germline. The length of the CDR3 is 12 residues. CDR3 region: CASSYSTGGYTF. CDR3 nucleotide sequence: TGTGCCAGCAGTTACTCCACCGGCGGCTACACCTTC.

This clonotype was counted at least ten times. The chain carries TRBV4-1 and TRBJ2-3; D gene unclear. Germline V lookup: CDR1 MGHRA, CDR2 YSYEKL. The CDR3 extends over 13 amino acids. Trimming left V 4 bases short and J 2 bases short, with 7 bases between. CDR3: CASSRPATDTQYF. The CDR3 DNA follows: TGCGCCAGCAGCCGTCCGGCCACAGATACGCAGTATTTT.

The chain is built from TRBV12-3 or TRBV12-4 and TRBJ1-5, with 7 nucleotides matching TRBD1. V trimming: 6 bases; J trimming: 7 bases; junction bases outside the gene matches: 15. The CDR3 is 16 amino acids. The DNA of the CDR3 is TGTGCCAGCAGCCCCAACAGGGGCTTGGTACCGCAGCCCCAGCATTTT. Translation gives CASSPNRGLVPQPQHF.

Many counts were recorded for this clonotype. The chain links TRBV7-6 to TRBJ2-5; maybe TRBD2 (6 bases). The V gene's germline CDR1 is SGHVS and CDR2 FNYEAQ. This CDR3 has 17 amino acids. V was pared by 3 bases and J by 2 bases, with 19 bases between. The CDR3 bases are TGTGCCAGCAGCTTTTTGCTAGCGAGGGGTCGGCAAGAGACCCAGTACTTC. Residues: CASSFLLARGRQETQYF. Filled out from reference TRBV7-6 and TRBJ2-5, the complete variable domain reads GAGVSQSPRYKVTKRGQDVALRCDPISGHVSLYWYRQALGQGPEFLTYFNYEAQQDKSGLPNDRFSAERPEGSISTLTIQRTEQRDSAMYRCASSFLLARGRQETQYFGPGTRLLVL.

This clonotype was picked up many times. This chain connects TRBV5-6 to TRBJ2-2; possibly TRBD1 or TRBD2 for D (6 bases each). This CDR3 is 15 amino acids long. Germline loops: CDR1 SGHDT, CDR2 YYEEEE. V dropped 6 bases and J dropped 5 bases, with 17 bases sitting between them. The chain's CDR3 is CASTYDEGGTGELFF. CDR3 DNA sequence: TGTGCCAGCACCTACGATGAAGGGGGGACCGGGGAGCTGTTTTTT. Full variable domain (rest looked up from reference TRBV5-6 and TRBJ2-2): DAGVTQSPTHLIKTRGQQVTLRCSPKSGHDTVSWYQQALGQGPQFIFQYYEEEERQRGNFPDRFSGHQFPNYSSELNVNALLLGDSALYLCASTYDEGGTGELFFGEGSRLTVL.

Many counts were recorded for this clonotype. The rearrangement links TRBV11-2 to TRBJ2-7; D may be TRBD1 or TRBD2 (5 bases each). The CDR3 is 15 residues long. Germline V gives CDR1 SGHAT, CDR2 FQNNGV. V was clipped by 3 bases and J by 4 bases, with 16 bases between them. CDR3 residues: CASSFRVPREYEQYF. CDR3 nucleotides: TGTGCCAGCAGCTTCCGAGTACCCAGGGAGTACGAGCAGTACTTC.

This clonotype was recorded at least ten times. The V and J genes are TRBV24-1 and TRBJ2-5; 7 nucleotides match TRBD1. Germline V CDR1 and CDR2: KGHDR, SFDVKD. This CDR3 contains 15 residues. J lost 2 bases, V lost 5 bases, and 7 bases had no gene match. The CDR3 coding sequence is TGTGCCACCAGTGGAAGCAGGGGGTTACAAGAGACCCAGTACTTC. Translating gives CATSGSRGLQETQYF.

The table lists this clonotype with many counts. The chain combines TRBV20-1 with TRBJ1-2; D not certain. The germline CDR1 and CDR2 sequences are DFQATT and SNEGSKA (reference sequence). V lost 7 bases and J 0 bases, leaving 9 bases between the germline ends. This CDR3 has 12 amino acids. This CDR3 is CSVVGANYGYTF. The CDR3 DNA reads TGCAGTGTCGTCGGAGCTAACTATGGCTACACCTTC.

This clonotype has ten or more counts. The chain is built from TRBV7-2 and TRBJ2-1; 11 bases line up with TRBD2. CDR1 SGHTA and CDR2 FQGNSA come from the germline V gene. Trimming took 6 bases from V and 2 from J; bases not matched to a gene: 3. The CDR3 consists of 15 residues. CDR3 bases: TGTGCCAGCAGTCTGACTAGCGGGACCTACAATGAGCAGTTCTTC. This translates into CASSLTSGTYNEQFF.

The chain has TRBV5-5 and TRBJ2-1; D ambiguous. Germline V lookup: CDR1 SGHKS, CDR2 YYEKEE (reference sequence). This CDR3 region has 13 residues. Trimming removed 4 bases at V and 9 bases at J, with 14 bases between. CDR3 bases: TGTGCCAGCAGCCATAACGTCTTCCTTGAGCAGTTCTTC. Protein product: CASSHNVFLEQFF.

In this sample, this clonotype turned up many times. The V and J genes are TRBV7-8 and TRBJ2-1; D remains ambiguous. V was cut by 5 bases and J by 9 bases, with 11 bases left in between. Germline lookup yields CDR1 SGHVS and CDR2 FQNEAQ. The CDR3 covers 12 residues. The CDR3 sequence is CASSRTSLEQFF. In DNA, the CDR3 is TGTGCCAGCAGCCGAACGAGTCTTGAGCAGTTCTTC.

The V gene is TRBV19, the J gene TRBJ2-7; 9 bases match TRBD1. This CDR3 contains 15 residues. The V and J ends lost 1 base and 5 bases, in that order; junction bases with no gene match: 6. Germline lookup yields CDR1 LNHDA and CDR2 SQIVND (reference sequence). The DNA for the CDR3 is TGTGCCAGTAGTATAGGCGGGACAGGGACCCACGAGCAGTACTTC. Protein: CASSIGGTGTHEQYF.

A remark on this clonotype: The junction departs from germline at one end; a sequencing error may be responsible. The chain carries TRBV4-2 and TRBJ2-7, with D possibly being TRBD1 or TRBD2 (6 bases each). Germline V gene sequence: CDR1 LGHNA, CDR2 YNFKEQ. This CDR3 spans 12 amino acids. The CDR3 DNA reads TGTGCCATCAGCCGGGGGCTCTACGAGCAGTACTTC. Its translation: CAISRGLYEQYF.

This clonotype was recorded at least ten times. This chain connects TRBV9 to TRBJ2-2; D is perhaps TRBD1 or TRBD2 (5 bases each). CDR3 length: 16 amino acids. The V gene's germline CDR1 is SGDLS and CDR2 YYNGEE. V lost 4 bases to trimming and J lost 7 bases, with 20 bases between them. DNA of the CDR3: TGTGCCAGCAGCCCCCCCCCCGCGACGAGGGGCGGGGAGCTGTTTTTT. It yields the protein CASSPPPATRGGELFF.

This clonotype was seen ten or more times. The chain couples TRBV15 to TRBJ2-3, with 9 bases that match TRBD2. The V segment lost 1 base and the J segment 1 base; nucleotides outside the gene matches: 0. CDR3 length: 15 residues. CDR1 and CDR2 from the germline V gene are LNHNV and YYDKDF (reference sequence). For the CDR3, the DNA is TGTGCCACCAGCAGAGGGACTAGCGGCACAGATACGCAGTATTTT. Encoded protein: CATSRGTSGTDTQYF.

V usage is TRBV5-6 and J usage is TRBJ1-3; D remains unclear. The ends were cut back, 4 bases at V and 1 base at J, with 12 bases in the middle. Germline assignment: CDR1 SGHDT and CDR2 YYEEEE. The CDR3 has 15 amino acids. In DNA form, the CDR3 reads TGTGCCAGCAGCCCGAGCCCGGAGTCTGGAAACACCATATATTTT. It translates to CASSPSPESGNTIYF.

This clonotype was found many times. This chain joins TRBV2 and TRBJ1-1, with D uncertain. V gave up 6 bases and J gave up 2 bases, with 13 bases separating them. Per the germline V gene, CDR1 is SNHLY and CDR2 is FYNNEI. CDR3 length: 14 amino acids. The CDR3 reads CASRPRHLNTEAFF. The CDR3 DNA sequence: TGTGCCAGCAGGCCTAGACACCTCAACACTGAAGCTTTCTTT.

V and J are TRBV12-3 or TRBV12-4 and TRBJ1-5; the D is unclear. The CDR3 loop spans 14 amino acids. V was clipped by 8 bases and J by 0 bases, with 11 bases between them. CDR3 protein: CASCPNHSNQPQHF. The CDR3 DNA reads TGTGCCAGCTGTCCGAACCATAGCAATCAGCCCCAGCATTTT.

This clonotype was observed at least ten times. V gene TRBV9 combines with J gene TRBJ2-7; 8 nucleotides match TRBD1. This CDR3 region has 14 residues. From germline, CDR1 is SGDLS and CDR2 YYNGEE. J was trimmed by 6 bases and V by 3 bases; bases with no gene match: 8. In DNA, the CDR3 is TGTGCCAGCAGCGGACAGGGGAAAGGCCTCGAGCAGTACTTC. Translating it yields CASSGQGKGLEQYF.

This clonotype was seen many times. This rearrangement joins TRBV4-3 to TRBJ2-7; D remains ambiguous. CDR3 length equals 16 residues. Deletions cut 0 bases from V and 0 bases from J, with 12 bases between. CDR1 and CDR2 from the germline V gene are LGHNA and YSLEER. The CDR3 coding sequence is TGCGCCAGCAGCCAAGATCCCAGTCGCCCCTCCTACGAGCAGTACTTC. As protein: CASSQDPSRPSYEQYF.

The chain employs TRBV20-1 and TRBJ2-1, with 9 positions matching TRBD2. Germline trimming cut 6 bases from V and 2 bases from J; bases unmatched to any gene: 17. CDR1 and CDR2 from the germline V gene are DFQATT and SNEGSKA (reference sequence). This CDR3 has 18 amino acids. The DNA for the CDR3 is TGCAGTGCCCCCCGGTTTAGCGGGGGCGCAGGGCCCTACAATGAGCAGTTCTTC. Translated: CSAPRFSGGAGPYNEQFF.

This clonotype showed up many times. The chain is built from TRBV5-6 and TRBJ2-3; TRBD2 matches at 7 bases. The CDR3 has 15 residues. Germline CDR1 and CDR2: SGHDT and YYEEEE. Trimming took 5 bases from V and 2 from J; bases not matched to a gene: 8. The CDR3 sequence is CASSSAGRDTDTQYF. Here the CDR3 DNA reads TGTGCCAGCAGTTCAGCGGGGAGGGACACAGATACGCAGTATTTT.